This record covers a single T cell receptor (delta chain). This likely traces to a read error, being one base from a far larger clone. Other DNA sequences from this sample encode an identical CDR3 as well. This entry comes from a study of delta chains in infants with herpesvirus infections. This CDR3 comprises 16 residues. Reverse transcription of PBMC RNA used primers specific for the gamma and delta chains. TCRdb fed the RT-PCR reads into CATT to redo clone calling. The profile shows approximately 1,300 delta-chain clones, 30% to 35% of them singletons. Sequencing was performed on peripheral blood, taken at time point 2 of longitudinal follow-up. No V segment was called; the J segment is TRDJ1. This sequence originates from a human donor who was a Ugandan infant, either HIV-exposed or HIV-unexposed (not recorded which). In DNA, the CDR3 is TGTGCGAGAGGGAACGTGTTCCCTCACTACACCGATAAACTCATCTTT. This encodes CARGNVFPHYTDKLIF.